The sequence of this T cell receptor (beta chain) was determined in a study of cytomegalovirus exposure and HLA in healthy donors. Germline CDR1 and CDR2: KGHSH and LQKENI. V was cut by 5 bases and J by 8 bases, with 19 bases left in between. The CDR3 is made up of 16 amino acids. General study results and limits: Across HLA loci, a later analysis found differing TCR association rates, with DRB1 most and HLA-C fewest. Later work showed greater clonal expansion in HLA-associated TCR beta chains than in equally common others. Later analysis identified several of the most significant clusters that appeared linked to common viral pathogens.

As regards this clone: Its specificity is not known.

The study ran its PCR with 60 Vbeta and 13 Jbeta primers. Some clones are missing from TCRdb's copy, which holds only in-frame ones; the method was immunoSEQ multiplex PCR. The sample comprises around 90,000 clones, 85% of which are singletons, and less than 8% rests with the top ten. The sequencing sample was made of PBMCs. This rearrangement joins TRBV18 to TRBJ1-6, with TRBD1 as a possible D gene (5 bases). This TCR was sampled from a man aged 40-50 years in good health and CMV-seropositive. Here the CDR3 DNA reads TGTGCCAGCTCAGCGACGGATATAACGGGGGATTCACCCCTCCACTTT. Translating gives CASSATDITGDSPLHF.